The table lists the clone carrying this TCR beta chain with many counts. Its antigen is not known. The sample belongs to a study of human T cells and chemical hapten exposure. Study observations and caveats: Donors were affected by alopecia, so their immune reaction might vary from that of healthy individuals.

Separate cDNA molecules received unique molecular identifiers, which the library attached to them. Authors' data handling: Individual samples carried between roughly 23,224 and 690,600 TCRs, with approximately 100,000 as the median. From the RACE reads, TCRdb called clonotypes with MiXCR, one entry per CDR3 protein. The authors' filters were not applied to this entry. The sample has about 110,000 distinct CDR3 sequences, roughly 10% seen once. The V and J ends lost 2 bases and 2 bases respectively, with 7 bases between them. CDR1 is SGHAT, CDR2 FQNNGV, per germline. The length of the CDR3 is 14 residues. Time point meaning: patch test 2, 6 weeks after DPC sensitization. Treatment of the sample: therapeutic diphenylcyclopropenone sensitization with weekly scalp DPC. Suited to DPC and affected by alopecia, the donors ranged from 18 to 70 years old.

The source was whole blood, collected in connection with sensitization to the hapten diphenylcyclopropenone (DPC). The chain carries TRBV11-2 and TRBJ2-4, with D hard to call. The source is a woman between 40 and 50 years old with alopecia areata. Some clones in this sample may be carry-over from other donors' samples. The chain's CDR3 is CASSLSATKNIQYF. CDR3 in DNA: TGTGCCAGCAGCTTATCAGCGACCAAAAACATTCAGTACTTC.